This T cell receptor beta chain emerged from a study of cytomegalovirus exposure and HLA in healthy donors. This CDR3 is 14 amino acids long. With 3 bases removed from V and 7 bases from J, the gap between germline ends came to 16 bases. Germline CDR1 reads GTSNPN; CDR2 reads SVGIG (reference sequence). The primer mix had 60 Vbeta and 13 Jbeta primers. Methods used by the authors: A follow-up analysis tallied about 88 million unique TCR beta chains, 8.5 million to 14 million shared. The method was immunoSEQ multiplex PCR; TCRdb's version includes in-frame clones alone and lacks a portion of them. That table supplies the V and J calls and clone size; D and trimming were determined from the DNA. The sample carries more than 110,000 clones, 77% recorded once.

Sequencing was done on a sample of PBMCs. The chain is built from TRBV30 and TRBJ2-1, with TRBD1 as a possible D gene (6 bases). The TCR comes from a male donor in good health and CMV-seronegative. DNA for the CDR3: TGTGCCTGGAGAGCAGGGGTGGTGTTAAATGAGCAGTTCTTC. Protein product: CAWRAGVVLNEQFF. The entire variable domain, with the rest obtained from reference TRBV30 and TRBJ2-1, is as follows: SQTIHQWPATLVQPVGSPLSLECTVEGTSNPNLYWYRQAAGRGLQLLFYSVGIGQISSEVPQNLSASRPQDRQFILSSKKLLLSDSGFYLCAWRAGVVLNEQFFGPGTRLTVL.